Below are 7 T cell receptor beta chains sequenced from a single sample in a study of T cell changes during pregnancy in multiple sclerosis. TCRdb keeps only in-frame clones here, not all; method: immunoSEQ multiplex PCR. The top ten clones hold roughly 7% of a sample with 20,000 to 25,000 clones, over 85% of them seen once. Source: CD8+ T cells from peripheral blood mononuclear cells, taken in the third trimester of pregnancy. These receptors all come from a female donor with multiple sclerosis, enrolled in a pregnancy study.

The gene calls are TRBV6-5 and TRBJ2-7; 8 positions match TRBD2. The CDR3 has 14 amino acids. The V gene's germline CDR1 is MNHEY and CDR2 SVGAGI. J gave up 3 bases and V 2 bases, and 3 bases lay outside the gene matches. DNA of the CDR3: TGTGCCAGCAGTTACGGGGCGGGGGGCTACGAGCAGTACTTC. Its translation is CASSYGAGGYEQYF.

The V call is TRBV7-8, the J call TRBJ2-2, with TRBD1 identical over 8 bases. The V segment lost 4 bases and the J segment 6 bases; nucleotides outside the gene matches: 10. CDR1 and CDR2 (germline): SGHVS, FQNEAQ. The CDR3 runs to 16 residues. Here the CDR3 reads CASSSGDGTGSGELFF. Here the CDR3 DNA reads TGTGCCAGCAGCTCGGGGGACGGGACAGGATCCGGGGAGCTGTTTTTT. The whole variable domain, filled in from reference TRBV7-8 and TRBJ2-2, reads GAGVSQSPRYKVAKRGQDVALRCDPISGHVSLFWYQQALGQGPEFLTYFQNEAQLDKSGLPSDRFFAERPEGSVSTLKIQRTQQEDSAVYLCASSSGDGTGSGELFFGEGSRLTVL.

The chain carries TRBV27 and TRBJ2-5; D unresolved. This CDR3 is built from 13 residues. Trimming took off 3 bases at V and 2 bases at J, with 7 bases between the two ends. Germline V gene lookup returns CDR1 MNHEY and CDR2 SMNVEV (reference sequence). The CDR3 spells CASSLVEQETQYF. Written as DNA, the CDR3 is TGTGCCAGCAGTTTGGTAGAACAAGAGACCCAGTACTTC.

The V call is TRBV11-2, the J call TRBJ1-6; no reliable D call. In germline, CDR1 is SGHAT, CDR2 FQNNGV. The V and J ends lost 0 bases and 8 bases respectively, with 14 bases between them. This CDR3 has 16 amino acids. The DNA of the CDR3 is TGTGCCAGCAGCTTAGACCCCAGTGGCTTGTATTCACCCCTCCACTTT. Translation: CASSLDPSGLYSPLHF.

The gene calls are TRBV9 and TRBJ1-3; a possible D gene is TRBD1 (5 bases). CDR1 is SGDLS and CDR2 is YYNGEE in the germline V gene. The CDR3 covers 14 residues. Trimming shortened V by 3 bases and J by 2 bases, and 9 bases separated the two germline ends. For the CDR3, the DNA is TGTGCCAGCAGCGACCAGGGTACTGGAAACACCATATATTTT. It translates to CASSDQGTGNTIYF.

This clone has more than one count but fewer than ten. The DNA of the CDR3 is TGTGCCAGCAGTGAATTAGCGGATAACACCGGGGAGCTGTTTTTT. Amino acid sequence: CASSELADNTGELFF. The gene calls are TRBV6-1 and TRBJ2-2; D perhaps matches TRBD2 (6 bases). The length of the CDR3 is 15 residues. Germline loops: CDR1 MNHNS, CDR2 SASEGT. Trimming took 2 bases from V and 2 from J, leaving 9 bases between them.

V is TRBV27 and J is TRBJ2-7, with a weak D call TRBD1 (5 bases). This CDR3 is 11 amino acids long. The germline gives CDR1 MNHEY, CDR2 SMNVEV (reference sequence). V dropped 10 bases and J dropped 3 bases, with 10 bases sitting between them. CDR3 sequence reads: CATRTGYEQYF. CDR3 coding DNA: TGTGCCACCCGAACAGGCTACGAGCAGTACTTC.